These 10 T cell receptor beta chains share one sample of origin, sequenced in a study of T-cell reconstitution after alpha-beta-depleted transplantation in children. Unique molecular identifiers were incorporated when the TCRbeta library was constructed. From the PCR reads, TCRdb called clonotypes with MiXCR, one entry per CDR3 protein. Counted here are about 610,000 distinct CDR3 sequences, about 10% occurring once; the ten biggest clones make up 3.5% to 5%. Specimen: PBMCs from the stem cell graft donor, collected from the stem cell graft. Receptors were obtained from a human donor who donated a stem cell graft to a child with acute myeloid leukemia.

Of note for this clonotype: At one end, the junction sequence differs from germline, possibly due to a read error. The chain employs TRBV28 and TRBJ2-1; TRBD2 matches at 7 bases. CDR3 length: 12 residues. CDR1 is MDHEN and CDR2 is SYDVKM in the germline V gene. As DNA, the CDR3 is TGTGCCAGCAGGGGGGACTACGATGAGCTGAGCTTC. Its translation is CASRGDYDELSF.

The sample holds many counts of this clonotype. The chain couples TRBV7-2 to TRBJ2-7; 7 bases agree with TRBD2. There are 16 residues in the CDR3. Germline CDR1 SGHTA, CDR2 FQGNSA. The trim removed 2 bases at V and 3 bases at J, leaving 10 bases unmatched. The CDR3 sequence: CASSLRLAAGSYEQYF. In DNA, the CDR3 is TGTGCCAGCAGCTTAAGACTAGCCGCAGGGAGCTACGAGCAGTACTTC.

DNA for the CDR3: TGTGCCAGCAGCTTAGTCGGGAGTATTAATGAAAAACTGTTTTTT. Translating gives CASSLVGSINEKLFF. This chain links TRBV7-8 with TRBJ1-4; D gene uncertain. CDR1 is SGHVS, CDR2 FQNEAQ, per germline. The CDR3 runs to 15 residues. Trimming took off 1 base at V and 4 bases at J, with 10 bases between the two ends.

This clonotype showed up many times. This chain joins TRBV7-2 and TRBJ2-7, with 14 bases aligning to TRBD2. CDR3 length: 16 residues. The junction had 4 bases not matched to a gene; V was cut back by 5 bases and J by 1 base. Germline CDR1 is SGHTA and CDR2 is FQGNSA. The CDR3 nucleotides read TGTGCCAGCAGCCCCCGGACTAGCGGGAGGTCCTACGAGCAGTACTTC. Encoded protein: CASSPRTSGRSYEQYF.

The chain is built from TRBV3-1 and TRBJ2-1, with a weak D call TRBD2 (5 bases). The CDR3 consists of 14 residues. Germline V lookup: CDR1 LGHDT, CDR2 YNNKEL (reference sequence). V was pared by 10 bases and J by 3 bases, with 16 bases between. CDR3 bases: TGTGCCACCGGTCCCAGGACTGGCTACAATGAGCAGTTCTTC. Its translation is CATGPRTGYNEQFF.

This clonotype occurred a few times. The V call is TRBV5-1, the J call TRBJ1-4; D unresolved. The CDR3 is 14 residues long. Germline lookup yields CDR1 SGHRS and CDR2 YFSETQ. The V gene lost 2 bases and the J gene lost 6 bases, with 11 bases spanning the gap. The CDR3 is CASSLGKLHEKLFF. CDR3 sequence (DNA): TGCGCCAGCAGCTTAGGCAAATTACATGAAAAACTGTTTTTT.

This clonotype came up many times. The chain recombines TRBV10-3 with TRBJ2-3; D is perhaps TRBD1 (6 bases). CDR3 length: 12 amino acids. The V gene's germline CDR1 is ENHRY and CDR2 SYGVKD. Trimming stripped 6 bases from V and 4 bases from J, with 8 bases between. CDR3 protein: CAIRDSSDTQYF. CDR3 bases: TGTGCCATCAGGGACAGCTCAGATACGCAGTATTTT.

The chain joins TRBV28 to TRBJ1-4, with D hard to call. V was cut by 7 bases and J by 8 bases, with 17 bases left in between. Germline-derived CDR1 and CDR2 are MDHEN and SYDVKM. This CDR3 comprises 14 residues. Here the CDR3 reads CASNHRMGVEKLFF. CDR3 sequence (DNA): TGTGCCAGCAACCACCGGATGGGAGTCGAAAAACTGTTTTTT.

This clonotype was seen repeatedly, ten times or more. V and J are TRBV20-1 and TRBJ2-7, with D perhaps TRBD2 (5 bases). Trimming took off 6 bases at V and 0 bases at J, with 15 bases between the two ends. CDR3 size: 14 residues. The germline V gene encodes CDR1 DFQATT and CDR2 SNEGSKA (reference sequence). This chain's CDR3 is CSAGVGSGSYEQYF. CDR3 nucleotide sequence: TGCAGTGCCGGGGTTGGGAGTGGCTCCTACGAGCAGTACTTC.

This clonotype was picked up many times. The CDR3: CSASHSAGTSGFSYEQYF. In DNA, the CDR3 is TGCAGTGCTAGCCACAGCGCTGGGACTAGCGGATTCTCCTACGAGCAGTACTTC. The chain uses TRBV20-1 and TRBJ2-7; TRBD2 matches at 11 bases. CDR1 is DFQATT and CDR2 is SNEGSKA in the germline V gene (reference sequence). The CDR3 is 18 amino acids. The trim removed 3 bases at V and 0 bases at J, leaving 13 bases unmatched.